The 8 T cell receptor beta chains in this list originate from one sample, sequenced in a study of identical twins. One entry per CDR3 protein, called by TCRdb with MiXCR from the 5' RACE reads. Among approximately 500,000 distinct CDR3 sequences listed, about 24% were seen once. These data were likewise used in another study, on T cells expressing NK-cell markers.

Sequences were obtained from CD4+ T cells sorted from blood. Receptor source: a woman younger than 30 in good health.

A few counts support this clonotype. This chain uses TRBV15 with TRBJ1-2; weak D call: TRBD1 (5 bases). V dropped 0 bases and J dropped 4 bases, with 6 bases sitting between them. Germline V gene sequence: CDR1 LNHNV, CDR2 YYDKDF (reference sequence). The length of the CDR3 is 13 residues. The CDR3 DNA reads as TGTGCCACCAGCAGAGACAGGGTCTATGGCTACACCTTC. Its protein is CATSRDRVYGYTF.

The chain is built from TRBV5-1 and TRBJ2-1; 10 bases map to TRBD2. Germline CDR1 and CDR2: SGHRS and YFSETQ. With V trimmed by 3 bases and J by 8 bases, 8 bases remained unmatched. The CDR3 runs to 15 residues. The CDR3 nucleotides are TGCGCCAGCAGCTGGACTAGCGGCCCGAGCGATGAGCAGTTCTTC. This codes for CASSWTSGPSDEQFF.

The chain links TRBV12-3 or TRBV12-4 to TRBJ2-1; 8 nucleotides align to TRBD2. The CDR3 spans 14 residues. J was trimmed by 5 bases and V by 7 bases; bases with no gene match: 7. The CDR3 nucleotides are TGTGCCAGCACCGTCGGGGGGGTAAACAATGAGCAGTTCTTC. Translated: CASTVGGVNNEQFF.

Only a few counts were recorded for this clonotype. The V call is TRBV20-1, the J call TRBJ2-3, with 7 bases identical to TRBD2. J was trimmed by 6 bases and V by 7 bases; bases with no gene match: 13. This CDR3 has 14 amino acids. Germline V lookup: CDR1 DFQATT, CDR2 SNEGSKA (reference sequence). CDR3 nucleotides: TGCAGTGTTATGATCTCCCGGGAGGCTGATACGCAGTATTTT. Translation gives CSVMISREADTQYF.

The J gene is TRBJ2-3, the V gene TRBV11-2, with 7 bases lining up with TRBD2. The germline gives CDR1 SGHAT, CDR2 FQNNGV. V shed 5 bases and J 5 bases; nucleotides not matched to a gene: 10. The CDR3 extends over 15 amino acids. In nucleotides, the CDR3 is TGTGCCAGCAGCCCCCGGCGGGAGTTGGGAGATACGCAGTATTTT. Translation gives CASSPRRELGDTQYF.

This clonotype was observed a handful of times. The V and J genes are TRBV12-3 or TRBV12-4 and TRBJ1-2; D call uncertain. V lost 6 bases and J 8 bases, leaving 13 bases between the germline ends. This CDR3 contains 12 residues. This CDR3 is CASSRALSGYTF. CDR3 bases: TGTGCCAGCAGCCGTGCCCTGTCCGGCTACACCTTC.

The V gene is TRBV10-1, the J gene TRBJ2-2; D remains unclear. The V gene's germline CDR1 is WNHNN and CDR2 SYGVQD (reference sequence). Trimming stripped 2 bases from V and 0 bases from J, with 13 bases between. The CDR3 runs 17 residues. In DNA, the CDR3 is TGCGCCAGCAGTGAGAATCCCGGGTTTGCGAACACCGGGGAGCTGTTTTTT. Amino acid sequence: CASSENPGFANTGELFF.

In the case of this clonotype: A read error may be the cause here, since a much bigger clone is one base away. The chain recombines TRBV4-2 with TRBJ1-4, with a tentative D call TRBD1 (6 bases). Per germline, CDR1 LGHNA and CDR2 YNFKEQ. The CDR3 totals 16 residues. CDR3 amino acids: CASSQGIRGTNEELFF. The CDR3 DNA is TGTGCCAGCAGCCAAGGGATCAGGGGAACTAATGAAGAACTGTTTTTT.